What follows is one T cell receptor (beta chain) and its context. Its antigen is not identified. Germline V lookup: CDR1 SQVTM, CDR2 ANQGSEA. Trimming cost V 4 bases and J 0 bases, with 10 bases left between them. The CDR3 consists of 14 residues. One heparinised draw, averaging approximately 120 mL, was taken per donor. This sample was taken from a study of beta chain features in type 1 diabetes. Study results and limitations: There was a moderate but significant shortening of TCRB CDR3s in all four CD4+ subsets of Type 1 diabetes patients. Fewer junction insertions and more nucleotide deletions appeared in type 1 diabetes patients. Naive, central memory and Treg TCRB repertoires seemed to resemble each other more closely in patients than they did in healthy donors.

Reverse transcription of all isolated RNA meant that expressed TCRB transcripts were sequenced. The assay was immunoSEQ multiplex PCR, and TCRdb's table has in-frame clones only and misses some. The sample yields 400,000 to 450,000 clones, around 14% seen once. The clonotype originates from a young man in good health. This chain uses TRBV29-1 with TRBJ2-1; TRBD2 is a possible D gene (5 bases). Input material: naive CD4+ T cells from blood. CDR3 loop: CSVVFGSSYNEQFF. DNA of the CDR3: TGCAGCGTTGTGTTTGGGAGCTCCTACAATGAGCAGTTCTTC.